This TCR beta chain was identified during a study of regulatory T cells in long-lasting Graves disease. The study, taken as a whole, reports: When disease was persistent, TRBV28, TRBJ1-2 and TRBJ2-5 were the favored segments. Persistent Graves' patients had lower TCR diversity than newly diagnosed ones.

This clonotype was picked up a small number of times. Its antigen is still unknown. The ends lost 1 base at V and 7 bases at J; junction bases unmatched: 7. Germline V gene sequence: CDR1 LGHNA, CDR2 YNFKEQ. The CDR3 runs to 15 residues. Stated time point: persistent/refractory GD, antithyroid drugs over 5 years with positive TRAb. The TCR library used RNA extracted from PBMCs. Investigators prepared the TCR beta libraries by applying iRepertoire HTBI primers and Arm-PCR of CDR3 regions. TCRdb reanalysed the multiplex PCR reads using MiXCR and keeps one entry per CDR3 protein. The sample yields about 460,000 distinct CDR3 sequences, roughly 22% seen once.

The input for sequencing was peripheral blood mononuclear cells (PBMCs), taken when the disease was refractory, from a patient treated with antithyroid drugs. The TCR comes from a female donor with Graves disease. The V and J genes are TRBV4-2 and TRBJ1-1, with 9 bases matching TRBD1. The CDR3 sequence is CASSQAVQGAGEAFF. The CDR3 DNA follows: TGTGCCAGCAGCCAAGCTGTACAGGGGGCGGGTGAAGCTTTCTTT.